This T cell receptor (beta chain) was captured by sequencing in a study of T cells in Graves' hyperthyroidism and ophthalmopathy (dated by TCRdb to between 2019 and 2020). Study-wide context: Peripheral blood samples were taken at the time of initial diagnosis, prior to any treatment. To identify TCR V-J signatures that set the groups apart, the researchers used a discovery cohort of roughly 100 patients, made up of 40 to 45 with Graves' ophthalmopathy and 55 to 65 with stable Graves' hyperthyroidism. Prospective prediction of ophthalmopathy was tested in an independent validation cohort of 18 to 20 hyperthyroidism patients and some 17 patients who later progressed to ophthalmopathy. For training and testing, the roughly 93 patients in the discovery cohort were randomly divided in a 7:3 ratio. In more than 5 Graves' hyperthyroidism patients, the study also compared T-cell repertoires from thyroid tissue with T-cell repertoires from blood. Following sampling, methimazole starting at 30 mg daily was given to hyperthyroidism patients, and high-dose intravenous methylprednisolone was given to ophthalmopathy patients. The paper reports TCR Vbeta CDR3 sequencing of 135 peripheral blood samples: around 45 ophthalmopathy, under 80 hyperthyroidism and around 17 progressor patients. On the study overall, not on this receptor specifically: In validation, the model predicted progression to ophthalmopathy with roughly 70% sensitivity and around 72% specificity, a median of approximately 6.5 months before onset. No statistical method was used to fix the sample size in advance, and group allocation was not hidden from the investigators. Most expanded thyroid clonotypes (frequency above 0.001) were also detected in blood, a finding suggesting that blood repertoires may reflect thyroid immune responses. A 13 V-J signature model separated ophthalmopathy from stable hyperthyroidism, with approximately 86% sensitivity and roughly 82% specificity in cross-validation and 80%/75% in testing.

Stable Graves' hyperthyroidism was defined as the absence of progression to ophthalmopathy over 18 months of follow-up. Hyperthyroidism patients were newly diagnosed, had a disease duration of under 2 months, and were aged 18 to 65 years. Any patient with an uncontrolled infection, another autoimmune disease, pregnancy or lactation was excluded. Diagnoses were based on clinical symptoms, serum thyroxine and TRAb, thyroid ultrasound and orbital computed tomography. PBMCs were separated from under 12 ml of fresh peripheral blood using Ficoll-Paque density gradient centrifugation. Total RNA was extracted with Trizol reagent, and quality was checked on an Agilent 2100 Bioanalyzer. The TCR beta CDR3 regions were amplified from the RNA transcripts. For the first round of RT-PCR on the TCR CDR3, the HTBI primer set was used together with the Qiagen OneStep RT-PCR kit. The libraries were constructed in a second round of multiplex PCR and then size-selected and purified. Libraries were sequenced paired-end with 100 bp reads on an Illumina HiSeq2000. As for the authors' bioinformatics: Raw data were processed with SOAPnuke, discarding reads with adapters, uncalled bases, mean Phred below 15, or no exact constant-primer or identifier match. High-quality paired reads were merged using COPE v1.2.5, and each unique nucleotide sequence was defined as a clonotype. Clonotypes were aligned to IMGT TRBV, TRBD and TRBJ reference segments using MiTCR v1.1. Analysis was restricted to V-J combinations with a frequency above 0.0001, which covered roughly 99% of repertoires. The TCS score was defined as F50 (clonal expansion) divided by E x V (chaos), with BLOSUM62-based TCRdist calculated between CDR3 peptides within each V-J. Welch's t-statistics and random forest reduced 514 V-J features to 10 to 15, which were used in a naive Bayes classifier (R e1071). Using fastp at Q25 and MiXCR, TCRdb reprocessed the public reads and kept productive beta chains. Under each unique CDR3 protein, matching rows form one entry showing the most common genes and DNA. These V and J calls rely on TCRdb rather than the paper's analysis. The sample profile shows fewer than 350,000 distinct CDR3 sequences; roughly 13% of them were found once. The ten top clones hold 7% to 9.5% of the sample.

At least ten counts were recorded for this clonotype. What antigen it recognizes has not been identified. Base qualities are not recorded, but no much larger clone differs from it by a single base. The sequencing input was blood. The sequence came from a middle-aged woman with Graves' hyperthyroidism.

The DNA is TGTGCCAGCAGCTACCCATTAGGCGAGCAGTACTTC. Translated, it reads CASSYPLGEQYF. This sequence uses TRBV3-1 and TRBJ2-7, with the D gene call left open. Reading from cysteine to phenylalanine, the CDR3 counts 12 amino acids. The CDR3 DNA has 36 bases and is translated from base 1. Based on the germline V gene (reference sequence), the CDR1 and CDR2 sequences are LGHDT and YNNKEL. The V and J ends are trimmed by 5 bases and 6 bases, leaving 11 bases between them.